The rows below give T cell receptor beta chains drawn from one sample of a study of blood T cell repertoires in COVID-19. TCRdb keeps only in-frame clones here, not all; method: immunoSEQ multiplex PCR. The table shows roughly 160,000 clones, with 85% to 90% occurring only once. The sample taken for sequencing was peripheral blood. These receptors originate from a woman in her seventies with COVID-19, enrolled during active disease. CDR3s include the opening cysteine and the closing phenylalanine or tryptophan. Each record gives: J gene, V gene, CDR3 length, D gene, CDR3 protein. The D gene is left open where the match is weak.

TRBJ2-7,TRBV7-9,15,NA,CASSFSGTSAYEQYF
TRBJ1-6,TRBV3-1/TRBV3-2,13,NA,CASSQDRGSPLHF
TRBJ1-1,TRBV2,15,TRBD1,CASSEAVTGYTEAFF
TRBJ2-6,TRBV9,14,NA,CASTQNSGANVLTF
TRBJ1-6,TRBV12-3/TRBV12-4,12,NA,CARSWGPGPLHF
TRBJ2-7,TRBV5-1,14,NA,CASSGGGKGYEQYF
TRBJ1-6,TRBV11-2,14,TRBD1,CASSSTGPGQALHF
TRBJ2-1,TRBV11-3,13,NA,CASSLGQYNEQFF
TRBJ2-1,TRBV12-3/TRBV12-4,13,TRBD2,CASRRLAGGEQFF
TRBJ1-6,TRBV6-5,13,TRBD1,CASSYSGQGLLHF
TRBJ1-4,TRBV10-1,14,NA,CASSETGINEKLFF
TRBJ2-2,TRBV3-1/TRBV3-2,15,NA,CASRERLVNTGELFF
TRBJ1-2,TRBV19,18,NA,CASNRPGGTGLARDGYTF
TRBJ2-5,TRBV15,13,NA,CATSRGHKETQYF
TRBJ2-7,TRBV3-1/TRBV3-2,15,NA,CASSQDAQGWGEQYF
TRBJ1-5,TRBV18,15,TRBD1,CASSPPGQGNQPQHF
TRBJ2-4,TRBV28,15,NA,CASSSGDGAKNIQYF
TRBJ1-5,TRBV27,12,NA,CASSLPGQPQHF
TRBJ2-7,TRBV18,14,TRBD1,CASSKSTGGDEQYF
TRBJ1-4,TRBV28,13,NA,CASSGGGGEKLFF
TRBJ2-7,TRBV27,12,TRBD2,CASSFDGGKQYF
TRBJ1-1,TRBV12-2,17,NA,CASRLANRGGAVTEAFF
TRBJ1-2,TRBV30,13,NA,CAWSVGLGDGYTF
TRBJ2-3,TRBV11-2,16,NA,CASSLDHDSKTDTQYF
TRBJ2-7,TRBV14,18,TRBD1,CASSQGGTTGDWTYEQYF
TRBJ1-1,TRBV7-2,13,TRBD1,CASSFPGGTEAFF
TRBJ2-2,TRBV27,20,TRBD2,CASSLGTGTSGGLNTGELFF
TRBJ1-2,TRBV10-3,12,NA,CAITEGDYGYTF
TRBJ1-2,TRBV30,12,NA,CAWSVNSYGYTF
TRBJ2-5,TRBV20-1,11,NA,CSATAKETQYF
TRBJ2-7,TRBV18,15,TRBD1,CASSTRQGGSYEQYF
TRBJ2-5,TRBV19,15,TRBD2,CASSGPGGPAGTQYF
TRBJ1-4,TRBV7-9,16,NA,CASSLEGGATNEKLFF
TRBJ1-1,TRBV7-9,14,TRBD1,CASSRDRADTEAFF
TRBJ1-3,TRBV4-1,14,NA,CASSQGTAGNTIYF
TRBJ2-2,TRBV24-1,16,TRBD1,CATSDLHRGDTGELFF
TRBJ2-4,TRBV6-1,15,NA,CASSDGGRAKNIQYF
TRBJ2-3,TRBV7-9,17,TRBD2,CASSSWTRGRGTDTQYF
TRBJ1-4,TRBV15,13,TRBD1,CATSRARDRGRFF
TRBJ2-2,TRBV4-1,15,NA,CASSQRTTNTGELFF
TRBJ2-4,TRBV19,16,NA,CASSPTGELAKNIQYF
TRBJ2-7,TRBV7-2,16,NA,CASSGVGSGRTYEQYF
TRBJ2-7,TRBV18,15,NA,CASSPPWGGTYEQYF
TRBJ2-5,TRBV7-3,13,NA,CASSLSREETQYF
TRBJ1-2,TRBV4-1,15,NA,CASSQEALPRDGYTF
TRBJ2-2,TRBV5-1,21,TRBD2,CASSLGSSGGYFDANTGELFF
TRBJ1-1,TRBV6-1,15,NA,CASSDVLGARTEAFF
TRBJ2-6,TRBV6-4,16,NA,CASSDSTGEGANVLTF
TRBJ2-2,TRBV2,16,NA,CASRRPGSGNTGELFF